The clone carrying this T cell receptor (beta chain) showed up just once. Germline V gene sequence: CDR1 MNHEY, CDR2 SVGEGT. Trimming removed 3 bases from V and 11 bases from J; junction bases left unmatched: 6. This CDR3 is 13 amino acids long. These data originate in a study of blood T cell repertoires in COVID-19. For the study at large: Researchers got acute and convalescent COVID-19 samples from the United States, Italy and Spain. Sample material is recorded as cDNA or gDNA derived from T cells, B-cell-depleted T cells, or PBMCs.

Source study methods: Amplification of reference gene primers provided the estimated nucleated cell counts. The repertoire was sequenced with immunoSEQ multiplex PCR; TCRdb's copy has only in-frame clones and lacks some. That table furnishes V, J and clone size, whereas the DNA furnished D and trimming. The data contain about 260,000 clones, roughly 87% of them singletons. The V call is TRBV6-2 or TRBV6-3, the J call TRBJ1-1; 10 nucleotides match TRBD1. This receptor was obtained from a human donor in a cohort sampled during active COVID-19. What was sequenced was peripheral blood. The CDR3 spells CASSYTTGGDAFF. In DNA, the CDR3 is TGTGCCAGCAGTTATACGACAGGGGGCGACGCTTTCTTT.